Presented here are 31 T cell receptor beta chains from one specimen sequenced in a study of T and B cells in COVID-19 patients. TRB rearrangements were amplified by multiplex PCR with BIOMED2 TRB-A/B primers. TCRdb redid the calling of the multiplex PCR reads with MiXCR, one entry per CDR3 protein. The sample lists approximately 4,000 distinct CDR3 sequences, less than 25% occurring once. Each TRB amplification used roughly 220-550 ng of genomic DNA from blood. Sequenced: blood. Every receptor here comes from a human donor with active COVID-19.

J is TRBJ1-4 and V is TRBV20-1; TRBD1 agrees at 7 bases. Germline V lookup: CDR1 DFQATT, CDR2 SNEGSKA (reference sequence). CDR3 size: 13 residues. Trimming cost V 5 bases and J 10 bases; bases outside gene matches: 10. CDR3 in DNA: TGCAGTGCTTTCGACAGGGATGATGGAAAACTGTTTTTT. Residues: CSAFDRDDGKLFF.

The gene calls are TRBV19 and TRBJ2-1, with 11 bases lining up with TRBD2. CDR1 and CDR2 from the germline V gene are LNHDA and SQIVND (reference sequence). CDR3 length: 18 amino acids. J gave up 5 bases and V 6 bases, and 15 bases lay outside the gene matches. CDR3 residues: CASSYSGTSGLGHNEQFF. The CDR3 DNA reads TGTGCCAGTAGCTACTCCGGGACTAGCGGCCTGGGCCACAATGAGCAGTTCTTC.

In its sample, this clonotype ranks as hyperexpanded (1% or more). V usage is TRBV5-6 and J usage is TRBJ2-7, with 8 bases identical to TRBD1. This CDR3 spans 16 amino acids. CDR1 and CDR2 (germline): SGHDT, YYEEEE. Trimming removed 0 bases from V and 3 bases from J; junction bases left unmatched: 8. The CDR3 region has the DNA TGTGCCAGCAGCTTGGAGTGGACAGGGCTGAACTACGAGCAGTACTTC. This sequence encodes CASSLEWTGLNYEQYF.

The V call is TRBV20-1, the J call TRBJ1-5; 7 bases fit TRBD1. The CDR3 is 16 residues long. The germline V gene encodes CDR1 DFQATT and CDR2 SNEGSKA (reference sequence). The V and J ends lost 5 bases and 0 bases, in that order; junction bases with no gene match: 10. This chain's CDR3 is CSAPKGGQSSNQPQHF. In DNA, the CDR3 is TGCAGTGCTCCAAAGGGGGGACAGTCTAGCAATCAGCCCCAGCATTTT.

Notes on this clonotype: Compared with germline, one end of the junction differs, possibly owing to a read error. The chain carries TRBV5-6 and TRBJ1-1; the match to TRBD1 covers 7 bases. Per germline, CDR1 SGHDT and CDR2 YYEEEE. CDR3 size: 16 residues. CDR3 amino acids: CASSSGGQIMNTEAFF. The DNA of the CDR3 is TGCGCCAGCAGCTCCGGGGGACAGATCATGAACACTGAAGCTTTCTTT.

There are many counts of this clonotype. The chain is built from TRBV7-2 and TRBJ2-7, with 10 bases identical to TRBD1. This CDR3 contains 14 residues. Trimming removed 5 bases from V and 3 bases from J; junction bases left unmatched: 4. CDR1 SGHTA and CDR2 FQGNSA come from the germline V gene. The CDR3 bases are TGTGCCAGCAGCCCCGGGACAGGGGACTACGAGCAGTACTTC. As protein: CASSPGTGDYEQYF.

V is TRBV7-2 and J is TRBJ1-1, with D possibly being TRBD1 (6 bases). This CDR3 has 12 residues. Germline-derived CDR1 and CDR2 are SGHTA and FQGNSA. Between the trimmed V and J ends, which lost 5 bases and 7 bases, there was a span of 11 bases. The CDR3 DNA reads as TGTGCCAGCAGCGTAGGGGGGGGTGAAGCTTTCTTT. This gives the protein CASSVGGGEAFF.

This clonotype was counted many times. This sequence joins TRBV4-3 and TRBJ2-7; TRBD2 matches at 13 bases. Germline-derived CDR1 and CDR2 are LGHNA and YSLEER. The CDR3 runs 15 residues. V gave up 2 bases and J gave up 5 bases; unmatched junction bases: 3. The CDR3 is CASSQTSGRADEQYF. CDR3 nucleotides: TGCGCCAGCAGCCAAACTAGCGGGAGGGCCGACGAGCAGTACTTC.

This clonotype was detected many times. The V call is TRBV10-3, the J call TRBJ2-1; D is unclear. The CDR3 spans 15 residues. Germline V CDR1 and CDR2: ENHRY, SYGVKD. Deletions cut 0 bases from V and 6 bases from J, with 12 bases between. The CDR3 DNA is TGTGCCATCAGTGAGTCGCCAGTGCTCCCCAATGAGCAGTTCTTC. It is translated as CAISESPVLPNEQFF.

This clonotype was counted ten times or more. The chain is built from TRBV20-1 and TRBJ2-1; 7 bases are a match to TRBD1. The V gene end was trimmed by 6 bases and the J gene end by 6 bases; junction bases not matched to a gene: 5. Germline assignment: CDR1 DFQATT and CDR2 SNEGSKA (reference sequence). This CDR3 comprises 12 residues. The CDR3: CSARGQSNEQFF. In nucleotides, the CDR3 is TGCAGTGCGAGGGGGCAAAGCAATGAGCAGTTCTTC.

This clonotype ranks as medium-sized. The gene calls are TRBV6-5 and TRBJ2-2; D is unresolved. Germline CDR1 reads MNHEY; CDR2 reads SVGAGI. CDR3 size: 17 residues. V gave up 6 bases and J gave up 0 bases, with 17 bases separating them. The CDR3: CASRRSAAGSNTGELFF. CDR3 bases: TGTGCCAGCAGACGCTCGGCGGCAGGATCGAACACCGGGGAGCTGTTTTTT.

The chain employs TRBV6-5 and TRBJ1-2, with 9 bases fitting TRBD1. Trimming removed 7 bases from V and 5 bases from J; junction bases left unmatched: 14. Germline values: CDR1 MNHEY, CDR2 SVGAGI. The CDR3 sequence is 16 residues long. The CDR3 nucleotides are TGTGCCAGCACCCCCGGGACAGGGTGGTTGAGGTATGGCTACACCTTC. It encodes CASTPGTGWLRYGYTF.

By share, this clonotype counts as medium-sized. CDR3 sequence: CASTTGQLYGYTF. In nucleotides, the CDR3 is TGTGCCAGCACCACGGGACAGCTCTATGGCTACACCTTC. The chain uses TRBV12-3 or TRBV12-4 and TRBJ1-2, with 7 bases that match TRBD1. The CDR3 runs 13 residues. V was pared by 7 bases and J by 4 bases, with 6 bases of the junction left unmatched.

By proportion, this clonotype is medium-sized. V and J are TRBV15 and TRBJ1-1; D not certain. There are 14 residues in the CDR3. V was cut by 0 bases and J by 4 bases, with 9 bases left in between. Per the germline V gene, CDR1 is LNHNV and CDR2 is YYDKDF (reference sequence). CDR3 nucleotide sequence: TGTGCCACCAGCAGAGATGTGCCGGGCACTGAAGCTTTCTTT. As protein: CATSRDVPGTEAFF.

The chain couples TRBV5-6 to TRBJ2-7, with 9 bases lining up with TRBD1. The junction had 8 bases not matched to a gene; V was cut back by 3 bases and J by 1 base. The CDR3 extends over 16 amino acids. Germline loops: CDR1 SGHDT, CDR2 YYEEEE. The CDR3 loop is CASSSQGALHSYEQYF. The CDR3 DNA is TGTGCCAGCAGCTCACAGGGGGCCCTCCATTCCTACGAGCAGTACTTC.

In its sample, this clonotype is large. CDR3 in amino acids: CSVSAGDEQYF. Written as DNA, the CDR3 is TGCAGCGTTTCAGCAGGCGACGAGCAGTACTTC. The genes are TRBV29-1 and TRBJ2-7, with no clear D. In germline, CDR1 is SQVTM, CDR2 ANQGSEA. The CDR3 is 11 amino acids. V was trimmed by 5 bases and J by 5 bases, leaving 10 bases between them.

The V gene is TRBV21-1, the J gene TRBJ2-5. TRBV21-1 is a recognized pseudogene. CDR3 size: 14 residues. The CDR3 DNA sequence: TGTGCCAGCAGCAAAACCCATAATGCAGAGACCCAGTACTTC. Translated, it gives CASSKTHNAETQYF.

This chain joins TRBV20-1 and TRBJ2-3; D possibly corresponds to TRBD1 (5 bases). CDR1 and CDR2 (germline): DFQATT, SNEGSKA (reference sequence). Deletions cut 5 bases from V and 2 bases from J, with 17 bases between. The CDR3 contains 15 residues. DNA of the CDR3: TGCAGTGCTGGAAACCAGGGTAACCCCACAGATACGCAGTATTTT. Protein sequence: CSAGNQGNPTDTQYF.

CDR3 loop: CASSVEAVPLDGYTF. The CDR3, as DNA: TGTGCCAGCAGCGTAGAGGCAGTCCCACTGGATGGCTACACCTTC. This sequence joins TRBV9 and TRBJ1-2; D remains ambiguous. Trimming cost V 0 bases and J 6 bases, with 15 bases left between them. CDR1 SGDLS and CDR2 YYNGEE come from the germline V gene. CDR3 length equals 15 residues.

Relative to its sample, this clonotype is medium-sized. The V gene is TRBV7-6, the J gene TRBJ2-7; D remains unclear. Germline V gives CDR1 SGHVS, CDR2 FNYEAQ. Trimming took 5 bases from V and 3 from J, leaving 14 bases between them. The CDR3 runs to 14 residues. This chain's CDR3 is CASSPQKSGYEQYF. Written as DNA, the CDR3 is TGTGCCAGCAGCCCCCAGAAGAGTGGCTACGAGCAGTACTTC.

This clonotype was counted only a few times. This chain links TRBV10-3 with TRBJ2-1; maybe TRBD1 (6 bases). CDR1 and CDR2 (germline): ENHRY, SYGVKD. The germline V and J ends were trimmed by 0 bases and 0 bases, with 15 bases remaining between them. The CDR3 contains 18 residues. Written as DNA, the CDR3 is TGTGCCATCAGTGAGTCGAGCAGGGGCGCTAGCTCCTACAATGAGCAGTTCTTC. Translation: CAISESSRGASSYNEQFF.

This chain connects TRBV29-1 to TRBJ2-2, with 12 bases aligning to TRBD1. V lost 7 bases and J lost 5; bases outside the gene matches: 8. This CDR3 comprises 15 residues. Germline V gene data show CDR1 as SQVTM and CDR2 as ANQGSEA. CDR3 DNA: TGCAGCGCCCCGGGACAGGGGGCTATAACCGGGGAGCTGTTTTTT. Amino acid sequence: CSAPGQGAITGELFF.

The table lists this clonotype with a count of one. One base away lies a much larger clone, so this may be a sequencing read error. For the CDR3, the DNA is TGTGCCAGCAGTTACTCGTTAGGCAGGGACTACGAGCAGTTCTTC. The encoded protein is CASSYSLGRDYEQFF. The rearrangement links TRBV6-5 to TRBJ2-1, with TRBD2 identical over 7 bases. The germline CDR1 and CDR2 sequences are MNHEY and SVGAGI. CDR3 length: 15 residues. Germline trimming cut 0 bases from V and 10 bases from J; bases unmatched to any gene: 9.

About this clonotype: The germline gene is not matched at one end of the junction; a read error may be the cause. The V call is TRBV5-4, the J call TRBJ2-7; D may be TRBD1 or TRBD2 (5 bases each). CDR1 is SGHNT and CDR2 is YYREEE in the germline V gene (reference sequence). The CDR3 extends over 14 amino acids. CDR3 protein: CASMSAGTPSEQYF. In nucleotides, the CDR3 is TGCGCCAGCATGTCTGCCGGGACCCCCTCCGAGCAGTACTTC. Filled out from reference TRBV5-4 and TRBJ2-7, the complete variable domain reads ETGVTQSPTHLIKTRGQQVTLRCSSQSGHNTVSWYQQALGQGPQFIFQYYREEENGRGNFPPRFSGLQFPNYSSELNVNALELDDSALYLCASMSAGTPSEQYFGPGTRLTVT.

By proportion, this clonotype is medium-sized. Written as DNA, the CDR3 is TGTGCCAGCAGCTGGCCAGAGCAGTTCTTC. It specifies CASSWPEQFF. The V gene is TRBV7-9, the J gene TRBJ2-1, with D unresolved. The CDR3 extends over 10 amino acids. Trimming left V 4 bases short and J 10 bases short, with 5 bases between. The germline CDR1 and CDR2 sequences are SEHNR and FQNEAQ (reference sequence).

In this sample, this clonotype turned up a few times. V usage is TRBV4-1 and J usage is TRBJ2-7; D is unresolved. There are 15 residues in the CDR3. CDR1 is MGHRA, CDR2 YSYEKL, per germline. Trimming removed 0 bases at V and 7 bases at J, with 16 bases between. The CDR3 spells CASSQERTARSEQYF. CDR3 coding DNA: TGCGCCAGCAGCCAAGAGCGGACGGCACGGTCTGAGCAGTACTTC.

Points on this clonotype: This may be a read error, as it is one base from a much larger clone. This chain uses TRBV10-3 with TRBJ1-5; 7 nucleotides match TRBD1. The germline CDR1 and CDR2 sequences are ENHRY and SYGVKD. CDR3 length: 13 residues. The chain's CDR3 is CPISAGGVQPQHF. The DNA of the CDR3 is TGTCCCATCAGCGCAGGGGGTGTTCAGCCCCAGCATTTT.

Sample share makes this clonotype medium-sized. The rearrangement uses TRBV7-9 and TRBJ2-1, with TRBD1 as a possible D gene (7 bases). This CDR3 is 12 amino acids long. The V and J ends lost 5 bases and 10 bases respectively, with 12 bases between them. CDR1 SEHNR and CDR2 FQNEAQ come from the germline V gene (reference sequence). The CDR3 region is CASSQGEEEQFF. The CDR3 DNA reads as TGTGCCAGCAGCCAGGGGGAGGAAGAGCAGTTCTTC. The variable domain in full, completed from reference TRBV7-9 and TRBJ2-1, reads DTGVSQNPRHKITKRGQNVTFRCDPISEHNRLYWYRQTLGQGPEFLTYFQNEAQLEKSRLLSDRFSAERPKGSFSTLEIQRTEQGDSAMYLCASSQGEEEQFFGPGTRLTVL.

The rearrangement links TRBV29-1 to TRBJ2-1; 7 bases fit TRBD1. Per the germline V gene, CDR1 is SQVTM and CDR2 is ANQGSEA. Trimming cost V 6 bases and J 11 bases; bases outside gene matches: 19. The CDR3 length is 15 residues. In nucleotides, the CDR3 is TGCAGCGTGGGATTACAGGGGCCGGGGCAGCCCCAGCAGTTCTTC. Its translation is CSVGLQGPGQPQQFF.

The chain links TRBV27 to TRBJ1-5; 8 bases align to TRBD1. The V gene end was trimmed by 2 bases and the J gene end by 5 bases; junction bases not matched to a gene: 11. CDR3 length equals 17 residues. Germline CDR1 reads MNHEY; CDR2 reads SMNVEV (reference sequence). The CDR3: CASSLGWEQGGDQPQHF. In nucleotides, the CDR3 is TGTGCCAGCAGTTTAGGCTGGGAACAGGGGGGTGATCAGCCCCAGCATTTT.

This clonotype was counted between two and nine times. This chain links TRBV7-2 with TRBJ2-3; tentative D call: TRBD1 (6 bases). There are 16 residues in the CDR3. V was clipped by 5 bases and J by 3 bases, with 18 bases between them. CDR1 SGHTA and CDR2 FQGNSA come from the germline V gene. Here the CDR3 DNA reads TGTGCCAGCAGCACGCCAGGGGTTTTCTCTACAGATACGCAGTATTTT. Translation gives CASSTPGVFSTDTQYF.